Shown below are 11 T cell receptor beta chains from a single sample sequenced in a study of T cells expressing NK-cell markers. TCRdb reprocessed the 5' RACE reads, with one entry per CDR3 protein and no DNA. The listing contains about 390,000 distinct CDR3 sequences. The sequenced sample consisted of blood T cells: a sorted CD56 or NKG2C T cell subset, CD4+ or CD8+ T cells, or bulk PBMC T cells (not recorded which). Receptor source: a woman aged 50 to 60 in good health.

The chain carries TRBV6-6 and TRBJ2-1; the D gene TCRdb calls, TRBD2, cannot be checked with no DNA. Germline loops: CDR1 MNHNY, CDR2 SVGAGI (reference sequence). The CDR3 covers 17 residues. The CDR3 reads CASSPASGRAEGNEQFF.

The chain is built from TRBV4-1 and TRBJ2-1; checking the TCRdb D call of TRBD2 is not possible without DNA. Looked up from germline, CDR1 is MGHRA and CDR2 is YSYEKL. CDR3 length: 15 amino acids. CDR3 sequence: CASSRSGPTNNEQFF.

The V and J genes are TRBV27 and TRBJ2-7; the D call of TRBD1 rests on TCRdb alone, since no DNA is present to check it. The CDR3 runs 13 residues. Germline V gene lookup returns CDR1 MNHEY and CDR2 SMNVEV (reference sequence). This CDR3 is CASRPTGAYEQYF.

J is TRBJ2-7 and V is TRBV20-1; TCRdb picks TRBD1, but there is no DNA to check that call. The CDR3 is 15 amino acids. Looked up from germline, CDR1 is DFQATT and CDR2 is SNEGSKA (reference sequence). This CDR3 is CSAPDVRGPMFEQYF.

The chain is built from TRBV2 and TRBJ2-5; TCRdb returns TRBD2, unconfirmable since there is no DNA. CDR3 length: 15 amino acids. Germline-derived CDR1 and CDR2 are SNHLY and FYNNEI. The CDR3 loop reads CASCRRTRVAETQYF.

CDR3 amino acids: CASSYRGQGATNEKLFF. The chain has TRBV6-5 and TRBJ1-4; TCRdb's D call, TRBD1, is unchecked because there is no DNA. Germline CDR1 is MNHEY and CDR2 is SVGAGI. The CDR3 is made up of 17 amino acids.

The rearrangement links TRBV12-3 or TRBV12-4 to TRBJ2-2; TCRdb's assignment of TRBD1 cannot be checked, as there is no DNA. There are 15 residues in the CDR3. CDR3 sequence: CASRGLRGSAGELFF.

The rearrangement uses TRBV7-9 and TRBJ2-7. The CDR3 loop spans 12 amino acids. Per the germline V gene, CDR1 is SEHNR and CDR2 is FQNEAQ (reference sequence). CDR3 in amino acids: CASSATEYEQYF.

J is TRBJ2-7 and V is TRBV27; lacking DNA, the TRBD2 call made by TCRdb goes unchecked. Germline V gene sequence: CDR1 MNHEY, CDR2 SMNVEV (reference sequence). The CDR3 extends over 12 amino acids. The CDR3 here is CASSWGGNEQYF.

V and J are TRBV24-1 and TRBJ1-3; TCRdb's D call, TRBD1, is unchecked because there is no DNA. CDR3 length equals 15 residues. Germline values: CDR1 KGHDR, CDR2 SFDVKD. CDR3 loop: CATQASPRFGNTIYF.

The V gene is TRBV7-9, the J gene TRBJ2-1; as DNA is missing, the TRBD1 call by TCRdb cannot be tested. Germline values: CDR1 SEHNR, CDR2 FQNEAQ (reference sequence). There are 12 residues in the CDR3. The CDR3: CASTDRLNEQFF. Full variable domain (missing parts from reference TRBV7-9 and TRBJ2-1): DTGVSQNPRHKITKRGQNVTFRCDPISEHNRLYWYRQTLGQGPEFLTYFQNEAQLEKSRLLSDRFSAERPKGSFSTLEIQRTEQGDSAMYLCASTDRLNEQFFGPGTRLTVL.